Listed here is a single TCR beta chain. Its target is unknown. Oncomine TCR Beta short-read sequencing was applied to DNA from cultured CD4+ T cells. In TCRdb, the PCR reads were re-called with MiXCR into one record per CDR3 protein. The data show about 11,000 distinct CDR3 sequences, with about 42% seen just once and roughly 28% held by the top ten. The CDR3 length is 15 residues. This record belongs to a study of vaccination and CD4 T cells after COVID-19. Study-wide results and caveats: Analysis covered relatively few convalescent patients and lacked any early post-infection timepoints.

Documented treatment: roughly 10-day PBMC culture with coronavirus spike peptide pools or control peptides (ViraFEST assay). For ViraFEST, peptide pools expanded antigen-specific T cells, after which the TCRs were sequenced. This sequence joins TRBV21-1 and TRBJ2-4. TRBV21-1 is assigned pseudogene status. The sequence was obtained from a human donor who had recovered from COVID-19. The specimen sequenced was CD4+ T cells from blood, cultured in vitro. In DNA, the CDR3 is TGTGCCAGCAGCAAAGCGGGTCTAGCCAAAAACACTCAGTACTTC. Translated: CASSKAGLAKNTQYF.